The TCR beta chain under discussion was sequenced for a study of identical twins. Regarding the study as a whole: Findings came from cross-sectional statistics, without long-term follow-up of donors. Twin sharing of out-of-frame TCR alpha was underestimated by models in monozygotic pairs. One should note that invariant MAIT and iNKT cells could partly confound zero-insertion analyses.

This clonotype was counted many times. Antigen: not known. A universal primer site was incorporated via template switching, and the cDNA contained unique molecular identifiers. TCRdb passed the 5' RACE reads through MiXCR, listing each CDR3 protein once. The sample consists of 250,000 to 350,000 distinct CDR3 sequences, about 8% of them appearing once. The CDR3 runs to 13 residues. Trimming took off 6 bases at V and 5 bases at J, with 14 bases between the two ends. CDR1 DFQATT and CDR2 SNEGSKA come from the germline V gene (reference sequence). This same sample was also taken into another study, of yellow fever vaccine responses in identical twins.

The J gene is TRBJ2-1, the V gene TRBV20-1, with D hard to call. Sequencing was done on a sample of memory (CD45RO+) T cells sorted from blood. The TCR sequence derives from a young woman in good health. The CDR3 loop reads CSAERVVDNEQFF. CDR3 sequence (DNA): TGCAGTGCGGAGCGTGTGGTGGACAATGAGCAGTTCTTC.